This passage covers 30 T cell receptor beta chains from one sample sequenced in a study of shared clonotypes between healthy human individuals. Clones were read by immunoSEQ multiplex PCR, and TCRdb kept only the in-frame ones, dropping some. The sample holds about 2,200,000 clones, under 95% seen once. Naive CD8 cells, CD45RO-negative and positively selected for CCR7, excluded terminally differentiated effector memory CD45RA+ cells. The sequencing input was naive CD8+ T cells from PBMCs. These receptors were obtained from a young man in good health. Some clones in this sample may be carry-over from other donors' samples.

The sample holds one count of this clone. The chain uses TRBV5-4 and TRBJ1-2; 11 positions match TRBD1. The CDR3 is 15 residues long. Germline-derived CDR1 and CDR2 are SGHNT and YYREEE (reference sequence). Trimming cost V 4 bases and J 6 bases; bases outside gene matches: 8. The CDR3 coding sequence is TGTGCCAGCAGCAGTCCGGGACAGGGGGTCGATGGCTACACCTTC. Translation gives CASSSPGQGVDGYTF.

This clone has only one observation. The chain carries TRBV13 and TRBJ2-3; no clear D gene. Germline V gene sequence: CDR1 PRHDT, CDR2 FYEKMQ (reference sequence). This CDR3 has 16 residues. Trimming cost V 6 bases and J 2 bases, with 18 bases left between them. The DNA for the CDR3 is TGTGCCAGCAGGACCCCACTGGGCAGCCACACAGATACGCAGTATTTT. Its translation: CASRTPLGSHTDTQYF.

As concerns this clone: At the DNA level, this CDR3 is encoded by other sequences in the same sample as well. The V gene is TRBV27, the J gene TRBJ2-5; 7 nucleotides agree with TRBD1. J lost 4 bases, V lost 1 base, and 0 bases had no gene match. The CDR3 sequence is 13 residues long. From germline, CDR1 is MNHEY and CDR2 SMNVEV (reference sequence). The CDR3 region has the DNA TGTGCCAGCAGTTTATACAGGGGAGAGACCCAGTACTTC. Amino acids: CASSLYRGETQYF.

This chain joins TRBV7-2 and TRBJ2-1, with D perhaps being TRBD1 or TRBD2 (5 bases each). The CDR3 covers 15 residues. The V gene lost 2 bases and the J gene lost 4 bases, with 12 bases spanning the gap. CDR1 is SGHTA and CDR2 is FQGNSA in the germline V gene. The DNA of the CDR3 is TGTGCCAGCAGCTTAACGGGCTGGGGGTACAATGAGCAGTTCTTC. Translating gives CASSLTGWGYNEQFF.

The V call is TRBV27, the J call TRBJ2-1; D possibly corresponds to TRBD1 (5 bases). The CDR3 has 14 amino acids. V shed 2 bases and J shed 10 bases, with 15 bases lying between them. Germline values: CDR1 MNHEY, CDR2 SMNVEV (reference sequence). In DNA, the CDR3 is TGTGCCAGCAGTTTACGGCAGGGTTGGGTAGAGCAGTTCTTC. This sequence encodes CASSLRQGWVEQFF.

The rearrangement links TRBV10-1 to TRBJ2-7; a weak D match, TRBD1 (5 bases). The germline V and J ends were trimmed by 4 bases and 6 bases, with 13 bases remaining between them. In germline, CDR1 is WNHNN, CDR2 SYGVQD (reference sequence). The CDR3 is made up of 13 amino acids. The CDR3 DNA sequence: TGCGCCAGCAGTGCTACAGGAGCGTCCGAGCAGTACTTC. This codes for CASSATGASEQYF.

The CDR3 loop reads CSARAPSEQYF. CDR3 DNA: TGCAGCGCTCGGGCCCCTAGCGAGCAGTACTTC. The chain is built from TRBV29-1 and TRBJ2-7, with D unclear. Germline CDR1 SQVTM, CDR2 ANQGSEA. Trimming shortened V by 7 bases and J by 6 bases, and 13 bases separated the two germline ends. The CDR3 has 11 residues.

The gene calls are TRBV4-3 and TRBJ2-5; the D is unclear. The CDR3 extends over 15 amino acids. V was shortened by 1 base and J by 3 bases, with 12 bases between the two germline ends. CDR1 and CDR2 from the germline V gene are LGHNA and YSLEER. CDR3 amino acids: CASSQGPEWEETQYF. The CDR3 nucleotides read TGCGCCAGCAGCCAAGGCCCTGAGTGGGAAGAGACCCAGTACTTC.

The V gene is TRBV9, the J gene TRBJ1-3, with D perhaps matching TRBD1 (6 bases). The CDR3 length is 15 residues. V lost 3 bases and J 1 base, leaving 11 bases between the germline ends. Germline-derived CDR1 and CDR2 are SGDLS and YYNGEE. The CDR3: CASSAFTGSGNTIYF. The CDR3 DNA is TGTGCCAGCAGCGCCTTTACAGGGTCTGGAAACACCATATATTTT.

The J gene is TRBJ2-5, the V gene TRBV7-3; TRBD2 matches at 9 bases. V shed 6 bases and J 5 bases; nucleotides not matched to a gene: 7. The CDR3 covers 14 residues. CDR1 SGHTA and CDR2 FQGTGA come from the germline V gene. The CDR3 DNA is TGTGCCAGCAGTCCTAGCGGGACTTGGGAGACCCAGTACTTC. This codes for CASSPSGTWETQYF.

This clone was seen a few times. J is TRBJ1-1 and V is TRBV2; TRBD1 matches 8 bases. The CDR3 runs 14 residues. CDR1 and CDR2 from the germline V gene are SNHLY and FYNNEI. After removal of 4 bases from V and 7 bases from J, the junction contained 8 bases not matched to a gene. The CDR3, as DNA: TGTGCCAGCAGTGGTCAGGGACAGGTTGGTGAAGCTTTCTTT. It is translated as CASSGQGQVGEAFF. Based on the CDR3 plus reference TRBV2 and TRBJ1-1, the full variable domain is EPEVTQTPSHQVTQMGQEVILRCVPISNHLYFYWYRQILGQKVEFLVSFYNNEISEKSEIFDDQFSVERPDGSNFTLKIRSTKLEDSAMYFCASSGQGQVGEAFFGQGTRLTVV.

V is TRBV27 and J is TRBJ2-7, with TRBD2 identical over 7 bases. CDR1 MNHEY and CDR2 SMNVEV come from the germline V gene (reference sequence). The CDR3 is made up of 13 amino acids. V dropped 6 bases and J dropped 7; count of bases not matched to a gene: 9. This chain's CDR3 is CASSQAYGREQYF. Written as DNA, the CDR3 is TGTGCCAGCAGCCAAGCCTACGGGAGGGAGCAGTACTTC.

The chain links TRBV7-8 to TRBJ2-7, with D tentatively TRBD2 (6 bases). This CDR3 is built from 19 residues. Per germline, CDR1 SGHVS and CDR2 FQNEAQ. Trimming pared 5 bases from V and 0 bases from J, leaving 26 bases between. The CDR3 sequence: CASSPRDSQVRALSYEQYF. The DNA for the CDR3 is TGTGCCAGCAGCCCCCGGGACTCCCAGGTGCGGGCCCTCTCCTACGAGCAGTACTTC.

The chain links TRBV29-1 to TRBJ2-7, with TRBD2 matching over 8 bases. CDR1 is SQVTM, CDR2 ANQGSEA, per germline. The V segment lost 7 bases and the J segment 5 bases; nucleotides outside the gene matches: 7. CDR3 length: 12 residues. This chain's CDR3 is CSAQSGGDEQYF. The CDR3 nucleotides read TGCAGCGCCCAATCGGGAGGGGACGAGCAGTACTTC.

This chain joins TRBV29-1 and TRBJ2-3; D is ambiguous. Germline CDR1 is SQVTM and CDR2 is ANQGSEA. The CDR3 extends over 16 amino acids. Trimming removed 4 bases at V and 3 bases at J, with 20 bases between. CDR3 nucleotides: TGCAGCGTTGGGACCTCTGGAGTGATCTATACAGATACGCAGTATTTT. This gives the protein CSVGTSGVIYTDTQYF.

The V call is TRBV6-5, the J call TRBJ1-4; D gene unclear. In germline, CDR1 is MNHEY, CDR2 SVGAGI. The CDR3 totals 15 residues. Deletions cut 1 base from V and 3 bases from J, with 9 bases between. The CDR3: CASSYLGEANEKLFF. Here the CDR3 DNA reads TGTGCCAGCAGTTACTTGGGCGAAGCTAATGAAAAACTGTTTTTT.

Here the CDR3 DNA reads TGTGCCAGCAGCTTAGCTGGCGGACTAGCTAGGAATGAGCAGTTCTTC. Its protein product is CASSLAGGLARNEQFF. The chain joins TRBV11-2 to TRBJ2-1; 8 bases align to TRBD2. CDR1 and CDR2 (germline): SGHAT, FQNNGV. The CDR3 loop spans 16 amino acids. V shed 1 base and J 7 bases; nucleotides not matched to a gene: 9.

The chain employs TRBV9 and TRBJ2-7; D is perhaps TRBD1 or TRBD2 (5 bases each). Looked up from germline, CDR1 is SGDLS and CDR2 is YYNGEE. The CDR3 has 16 amino acids. With 5 bases removed from V and 0 bases from J, the gap between germline ends came to 18 bases. The CDR3 DNA is TGTGCCAGCAGTTGGCCAAGGGACGGAAGCTCCTACGAGCAGTACTTC. Translated, it gives CASSWPRDGSSYEQYF.

V is TRBV5-1 and J is TRBJ2-1, with a tentative D call TRBD2 (6 bases). The CDR3 is made up of 15 amino acids. The V end lost 7 bases, the J end lost 6 bases, and 20 bases lay between the germline ends. CDR1 SGHRS and CDR2 YFSETQ come from the germline V gene. In DNA, the CDR3 is TGCGCCAGCCGCCTCGGAGGGACTCTTTCCAATGAGCAGTTCTTC. Translated: CASRLGGTLSNEQFF.

The chain recombines TRBV11-3 with TRBJ2-7, with 10 positions matching TRBD2. Germline CDR1 and CDR2: SGHNT and YENEEA. The ends lost 1 base at V and 0 bases at J; junction bases unmatched: 0. This CDR3 region has 15 residues. In DNA, the CDR3 is TGTGCCAGCAGCTTAGCTAGCGGGAGCTCCTACGAGCAGTACTTC. It yields the protein CASSLASGSSYEQYF.

This chain uses TRBV7-2 with TRBJ2-1, with D tentatively TRBD1 (7 bases). Trimming removed 5 bases from V and 9 bases from J, with 14 bases in between. The CDR3 consists of 13 residues. Germline values: CDR1 SGHTA, CDR2 FQGNSA. CDR3 in amino acids: CASSPQGGSEQFF. As DNA, the CDR3 is TGTGCCAGCAGCCCCCAGGGGGGTAGTGAGCAGTTCTTC.

This sequence joins TRBV27 and TRBJ2-3, with 8 nucleotides matching TRBD1. Germline V gene sequence: CDR1 MNHEY, CDR2 SMNVEV (reference sequence). The V and J ends lost 3 bases and 3 bases, in that order; junction bases with no gene match: 5. The CDR3 has 15 residues. CDR3 loop: CASSFQGARTDTQYF. The CDR3 DNA reads as TGTGCCAGCAGTTTTCAGGGGGCGAGGACAGATACGCAGTATTTT.

Only one count was recorded for this clone. J is TRBJ2-7 and V is TRBV28; 9 bases are shared with TRBD2. J lost 2 bases, V lost 1 base, and 3 bases had no gene match. Germline-derived CDR1 and CDR2 are MDHEN and SYDVKM. There are 15 residues in the CDR3. The DNA of the CDR3 is TGTGCCAGCAGTTTATTTGCGGGAGGGACCTACGAGCAGTACTTC. It codes for CASSLFAGGTYEQYF.

In DNA form, the CDR3 reads TGTGCCAGCAGTGACTGGGACAGGGGATACGAGCAGTACTTC. This codes for CASSDWDRGYEQYF. This rearrangement joins TRBV6-1 to TRBJ2-7; TRBD1 matches at 10 bases. J was trimmed by 4 bases and V by 3 bases; bases with no gene match: 3. Germline V lookup: CDR1 MNHNS, CDR2 SASEGT. The CDR3 runs 14 residues.

Comments on this clone: The sample contains more than one DNA sequence encoding this CDR3. The chain links TRBV7-6 to TRBJ2-5; perhaps TRBD1 as D (6 bases). V lost 3 bases, J lost 4 bases, and 9 bases lay in between. Per germline, CDR1 SGHVS and CDR2 FNYEAQ. The CDR3 covers 13 residues. CDR3 protein: CASSLGRGETQYF. CDR3 in DNA: TGTGCCAGCAGCTTGGGCAGGGGAGAGACCCAGTACTTC.

The chain joins TRBV6-1 to TRBJ2-7; 10 nucleotides agree with TRBD2. The CDR3 extends over 15 amino acids. CDR1 MNHNS and CDR2 SASEGT come from the germline V gene. V lost 10 bases to trimming and J lost 0 bases; unmatched junction nucleotides: 9. The CDR3 sequence: CAITGTSASSYEQYF. The CDR3 DNA follows: TGTGCCATTACTGGGACTAGCGCCAGCTCCTACGAGCAGTACTTC.

This chain uses TRBV7-8 with TRBJ2-1; 15 nucleotides line up with TRBD2. CDR1 is SGHVS and CDR2 is FQNEAQ in the germline V gene. The trim removed 1 base at V and 6 bases at J, leaving 4 bases unmatched. This CDR3 region has 17 residues. This chain's CDR3 is CASSLGTSGRAANEQFF. Here the CDR3 DNA reads TGTGCCAGCAGCTTAGGGACTAGCGGGAGGGCCGCCAATGAGCAGTTCTTC.

The chain links TRBV11-1 to TRBJ2-5; 9 nucleotides line up with TRBD2. CDR1 is SGHAT, CDR2 FQDESV, per germline (reference sequence). The CDR3 is made up of 14 amino acids. Trimming removed 4 bases from V and 4 bases from J; junction bases left unmatched: 4. This chain's CDR3 is CASSSGLARETQYF. As DNA, the CDR3 is TGTGCCAGCAGCTCGGGACTAGCACGAGAGACCCAGTACTTC.

This chain connects TRBV7-6 to TRBJ2-7, with D uncertain. The germline CDR1 and CDR2 sequences are SGHVS and FNYEAQ. V was shortened by 1 base and J by 0 bases, with 13 bases between the two germline ends. This CDR3 is 16 amino acids long. The CDR3 DNA sequence: TGTGCCAGCAGCTTAGAAAGGGCCGGGCCCTCCTACGAGCAGTACTTC. Residues: CASSLERAGPSYEQYF.

The V and J genes are TRBV27 and TRBJ2-3, with 7 bases lining up with TRBD2. The CDR3 is made up of 17 amino acids. The V gene end was trimmed by 6 bases and the J gene end by 4 bases; junction bases not matched to a gene: 16. Germline CDR1 is MNHEY and CDR2 is SMNVEV (reference sequence). CDR3 protein: CASSPHVRELFPDTQYF. For the CDR3, the DNA is TGTGCCAGCAGCCCCCACGTGCGGGAGCTTTTTCCAGATACGCAGTATTTT.